The 18 T cell receptor beta chains in this list originate from one sample, sequenced in a study of blood T cell repertoires in COVID-19. Repertoires were generated with immunoSEQ multiplex PCR, while TCRdb's copy carries only in-frame clones and drops some. The sample has roughly 200,000 clones; roughly 88% are singletons. The sequenced sample consisted of PBMCs or T cells enriched from blood (not recorded which). These receptors all come from a woman aged 25 to 45 who had recovered from COVID-19.

The chain combines TRBV28 with TRBJ1-4; no definite D call. Trimming pared 3 bases from V and 8 bases from J, leaving 13 bases between. The CDR3 is made up of 14 amino acids. The germline gives CDR1 MDHEN, CDR2 SYDVKM. The CDR3 bases are TGTGCCAGCAGTTTTGCGGGTCCCGCCGAAAAACTGTTTTTT. Translation: CASSFAGPAEKLFF.

The chain carries TRBV19 and TRBJ2-2; a weak D match, TRBD2 (6 bases). The CDR3 has 16 amino acids. The V and J ends lost 7 bases and 2 bases respectively, with 17 bases between them. The germline V gene encodes CDR1 LNHDA and CDR2 SQIVND (reference sequence). The CDR3 is CASTRGLTLNTGELFF. As DNA, the CDR3 is TGTGCCAGTACCCGGGGACTTACGCTCAACACCGGGGAGCTGTTTTTT. Together with reference TRBV19 and TRBJ2-2, the CDR3 gives the full variable domain: DGGITQSPKYLFRKEGQNVTLSCEQNLNHDAMYWYRQDPGQGLRLIYYSQIVNDFQKGDIAEGYSVSREKKESFPLTVTSAQKNPTAFYLCASTRGLTLNTGELFFGEGSRLTVL.

The chain employs TRBV7-2 and TRBJ2-3; TRBD2 aligns across 10 bases. Germline values: CDR1 SGHTA, CDR2 FQGNSA. The CDR3 sequence is 16 residues long. Losses at the gene ends were 11 bases for V and 7 bases for J; bases not matched to a gene: 18. CDR3 in amino acids: CAGSTPGTSEYNTQYF. The CDR3 bases are TGTGCCGGCTCCACCCCCGGGACTAGCGAGTATAATACGCAGTATTTT.

V is TRBV5-1 and J is TRBJ1-1; 11 nucleotides align to TRBD1. V was pared by 0 bases and J by 4 bases, with 2 bases of the junction left unmatched. The CDR3 spans 15 residues. The V gene's germline CDR1 is SGHRS and CDR2 YFSETQ. The CDR3 loop reads CASSLAGTGGTEAFF. CDR3 in DNA: TGCGCCAGCAGCTTGGCCGGGACAGGGGGCACTGAAGCTTTCTTT.

This chain joins TRBV29-1 and TRBJ1-2; the match to TRBD1 covers 8 bases. The CDR3 has 16 residues. J lost 5 bases, V lost 1 base, and 12 bases had no gene match. Germline CDR1 SQVTM, CDR2 ANQGSEA. The CDR3 sequence is CSVEAAGGLGRYGYTF. In DNA form, the CDR3 reads TGCAGCGTTGAAGCGGCAGGGGGCCTCGGTCGGTATGGCTACACCTTC.

Concerning this clone: One end of the junction does not line up with germline, which may come from a read error. The V gene is TRBV18, the J gene TRBJ1-1; D remains ambiguous. This CDR3 region has 14 residues. Germline CDR1 reads KGHSH; CDR2 reads LQKENI. The CDR3 region is CASSPAYNSPDAFF. For the CDR3, the DNA is TGTGCCAGCTCACCAGCATATAACAGCCCTGACGCTTTCTTT.

The chain combines TRBV19 with TRBJ2-2; 11 bases line up with TRBD1. The ends lost 2 bases at V and 7 bases at J; junction bases unmatched: 6. Per germline, CDR1 LNHDA and CDR2 SQIVND (reference sequence). There are 16 residues in the CDR3. CDR3 nucleotide sequence: TGTGCCAGTAGTATACTCCCCGGGACAGGGGGCGGGGAGCTGTTTTTT. This gives the protein CASSILPGTGGGELFF.

CDR3: CASSRLASEQFF. The CDR3 region has the DNA TGTGCCAGTAGTAGACTAGCTAGTGAGCAGTTCTTC. The V call is TRBV19, the J call TRBJ2-1, with 7 bases aligning to TRBD2. Germline CDR1 is LNHDA and CDR2 is SQIVND (reference sequence). V shed 4 bases, J shed 9 bases, and the junction held 3 bases outside the gene matches. This CDR3 is built from 12 residues.

This chain uses TRBV28 with TRBJ1-1; no firm D call. The CDR3 totals 13 residues. From germline, CDR1 is MDHEN and CDR2 SYDVKM. V shed 3 bases and J shed 0 bases, with 5 bases lying between them. CDR3 DNA: TGTGCCAGCAGTTTCCGTTTGAACACTGAAGCTTTCTTT. This codes for CASSFRLNTEAFF.

The chain uses TRBV5-4 and TRBJ1-6; D possibly corresponds to TRBD1 (5 bases). The V end lost 0 bases, the J end lost 0 bases, and 16 bases lay between the germline ends. CDR1 is SGHNT, CDR2 YYREEE, per germline (reference sequence). This CDR3 contains 19 residues. The CDR3 DNA is TGTGCCAGCAGCTTGGCCGGTGAGAGGGGAGGCTCCTATAATTCACCCCTCCACTTT. Translated, it gives CASSLAGERGGSYNSPLHF.

DNA for the CDR3: TGTGCCAGCAGCGTAGCGGGAGTACAAGAGACCCAGTACTTC. Translated, it gives CASSVAGVQETQYF. The chain joins TRBV9 to TRBJ2-5; D may be TRBD2 (6 bases). The V gene's germline CDR1 is SGDLS and CDR2 YYNGEE. This CDR3 is 14 amino acids long. With 0 bases removed from V and 2 bases from J, the gap between germline ends came to 8 bases.

As DNA, the CDR3 is TGTGCCACCAGTGAGACAGGGTATGTCGGGGAGCTGTTTTTT. This translates into CATSETGYVGELFF. The chain joins TRBV24-1 to TRBJ2-2, with 7 bases aligning to TRBD1. V lost 4 bases, J lost 7 bases, and 5 bases stayed unmatched. CDR3 length equals 14 residues. The germline V gene encodes CDR1 KGHDR and CDR2 SFDVKD.

This chain uses TRBV5-1 with TRBJ1-2, with a weak D call TRBD1 (6 bases). The CDR3 runs 16 residues. Looked up from germline, CDR1 is SGHRS and CDR2 is YFSETQ. V gave up 4 bases and J gave up 2 bases, with 18 bases separating them. The CDR3 nucleotides are TGCGCCAGCAGCGCCTTCACAGGGTTAGGGAACTATGGCTACACCTTC. It codes for CASSAFTGLGNYGYTF.

The chain is built from TRBV19 and TRBJ2-1, with D perhaps matching TRBD2 (6 bases). CDR3 length: 14 residues. The germline V gene encodes CDR1 LNHDA and CDR2 SQIVND (reference sequence). With 7 bases removed from V and 1 base from J, the gap between germline ends came to 11 bases. Here the CDR3 reads CASTIGGSYNEQFF. The CDR3 region has the DNA TGTGCCAGTACCATTGGGGGGTCCTACAATGAGCAGTTCTTC. The whole variable domain, filled in from reference TRBV19 and TRBJ2-1, reads DGGITQSPKYLFRKEGQNVTLSCEQNLNHDAMYWYRQDPGQGLRLIYYSQIVNDFQKGDIAEGYSVSREKKESFPLTVTSAQKNPTAFYLCASTIGGSYNEQFFGPGTRLTVL.

The chain links TRBV19 to TRBJ2-3; 16 bases map to TRBD2. From germline, CDR1 is LNHDA and CDR2 SQIVND (reference sequence). The CDR3 length is 19 residues. The V segment lost 3 bases and the J segment 6 bases; nucleotides outside the gene matches: 12. The CDR3 here is CASSMGTSGRAFSWDTQYF. In DNA, the CDR3 is TGTGCCAGTAGTATGGGGACTAGCGGGAGGGCCTTTTCCTGGGATACGCAGTATTTT.

The genes are TRBV11-2 and TRBJ2-7, with D unresolved. The V gene lost 1 base and the J gene lost 3 bases, with 7 bases spanning the gap. The germline gives CDR1 SGHAT, CDR2 FQNNGV. CDR3 length equals 13 residues. The CDR3 DNA sequence: TGTGCCAGCAGCTTAGTCTCGGGCTACGAGCAGTACTTC. Amino acid sequence: CASSLVSGYEQYF.

This clone has at least ten counts. This sequence joins TRBV6-5 and TRBJ1-5; D might be TRBD1 (5 bases). V gave up 3 bases and J gave up 6 bases, with 12 bases separating them. Germline assignment: CDR1 MNHEY and CDR2 SVGAGI. The CDR3 length is 14 residues. The CDR3 protein is CASSYTGSRQPQHF. CDR3 DNA sequence: TGTGCCAGCAGTTATACAGGCTCTCGTCAGCCCCAGCATTTT.

The rearrangement joins TRBV27 to TRBJ2-7, with 9 bases aligning to TRBD2. The germline V gene has CDR1 MNHEY and CDR2 SMNVEV (reference sequence). Trimming cost V 2 bases and J 4 bases; bases outside gene matches: 3. The CDR3 sequence is 14 residues long. CDR3 in amino acids: CASSLLSGSYEQYF. The CDR3 DNA sequence: TGTGCCAGCAGTTTACTTAGCGGGAGTTACGAGCAGTACTTC.